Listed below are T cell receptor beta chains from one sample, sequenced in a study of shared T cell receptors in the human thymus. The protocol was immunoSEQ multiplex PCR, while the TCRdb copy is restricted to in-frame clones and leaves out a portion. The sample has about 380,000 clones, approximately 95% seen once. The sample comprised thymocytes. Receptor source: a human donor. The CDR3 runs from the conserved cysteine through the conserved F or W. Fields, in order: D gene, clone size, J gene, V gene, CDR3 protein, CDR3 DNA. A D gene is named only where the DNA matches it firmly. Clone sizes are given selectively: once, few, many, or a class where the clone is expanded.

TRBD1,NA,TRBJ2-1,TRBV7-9,CASSFLPGQGVNEQFF,TGTGCCAGCAGTTTCCTACCGGGACAGGGGGTCAATGAGCAGTTCTTC
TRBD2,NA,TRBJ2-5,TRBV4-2,CASSQTSGRATETQYF,TGTGCCAGCAGCCAGACTAGCGGGAGGGCGACAGAGACCCAGTACTTC
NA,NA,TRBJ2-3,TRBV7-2,CASSLGTDTQYF,TGTGCCAGCAGCTTAGGGACAGATACGCAGTATTTT
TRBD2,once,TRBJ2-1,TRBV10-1,CASSAAGGGYNEQFF,TGCGCCAGCAGTGCGGCGGGAGGGGGCTACAATGAGCAGTTCTTC
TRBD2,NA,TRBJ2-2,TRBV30,CAWNLAGGQTGELFF,TGTGCCTGGAACCTAGCGGGAGGGCAAACCGGGGAGCTGTTTTTT
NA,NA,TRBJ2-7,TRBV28,CASSKSWIGEQYF,TGTGCCAGCAGCAAATCCTGGATCGGTGAGCAGTACTTC
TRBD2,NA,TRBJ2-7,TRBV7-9,CASSLEGPWLAGGPGEQYF,TGTGCCAGCAGCTTAGAAGGTCCGTGGCTAGCGGGAGGGCCTGGCGAGCAGTACTTC
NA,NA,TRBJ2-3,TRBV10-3,CAITSSTDTQYF,TGTGCCATCACATCATCAACAGATACGCAGTATTTT
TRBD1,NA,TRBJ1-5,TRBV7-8,CASSYRSPGQGDQPQHF,TGTGCCAGCAGCTATAGGTCACCGGGACAGGGAGATCAGCCCCAGCATTTT
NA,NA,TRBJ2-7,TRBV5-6,CASSSPDSSFTYEQYF,TGTGCCAGCAGCTCGCCCGACTCCTCCTTCACCTACGAGCAGTACTTC
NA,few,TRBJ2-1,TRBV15,CATSRDYGISYNEQFF,TGTGCCACCAGCAGAGACTACGGGATCTCCTACAATGAGCAGTTCTTC
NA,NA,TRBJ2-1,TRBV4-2,CASSSPGYNEQFF,TGTGCCAGCAGCTCCCCCGGGTACAATGAGCAGTTCTTC
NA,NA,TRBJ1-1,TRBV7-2,CASSLITGPMNTEAFF,TGTGCCAGCAGCTTAATAACGGGGCCCATGAACACTGAAGCTTTCTTT
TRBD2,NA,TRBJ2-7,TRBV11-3,CASSVAGGSTYEQYF,TGTGCCAGCAGCGTTGCGGGGGGATCCACCTACGAGCAGTACTTC
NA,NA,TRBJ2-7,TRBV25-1,CASSEIGGAYEQYF,TGTGCCAGCAGTGAAATCGGAGGGGCCTACGAGCAGTACTTC
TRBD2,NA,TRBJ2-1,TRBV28,CASRTSGRSYNEQFF,TGTGCCAGCAGAACTAGCGGGCGCTCCTACAATGAGCAGTTCTTC
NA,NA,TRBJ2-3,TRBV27,CASSSSDRYTDTQYF,TGTGCCAGCAGTTCCTCGGACAGATACACAGATACGCAGTATTTT
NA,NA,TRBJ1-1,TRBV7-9,CASSPPPPSAFF,TGTGCCAGCAGCCCTCCCCCCCCTTCGGCTTTCTTT
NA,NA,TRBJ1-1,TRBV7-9,CASSLIENTEAFF,TGTGCCAGCAGCTTAATCGAGAACACTGAAGCTTTCTTT
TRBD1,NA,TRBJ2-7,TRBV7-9,CASSSRGQSYEQYF,TGTGCCAGCAGCTCCCGGGGACAGTCCTACGAGCAGTACTTC
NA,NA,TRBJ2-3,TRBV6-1,CASSEKLRDSTDTQYF,TGTGCCAGCAGTGAAAAATTGCGGGATAGCACAGATACGCAGTATTTT
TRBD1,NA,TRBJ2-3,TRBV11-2,CASSSRQGLSTDTQYF,TGTGCCAGCAGCTCCCGACAGGGCCTAAGCACAGATACGCAGTATTTT
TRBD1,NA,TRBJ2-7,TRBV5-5,CASSWAGTGSYEQYF,TGTGCCAGCAGCTGGGCCGGGACAGGGAGCTACGAGCAGTACTTC
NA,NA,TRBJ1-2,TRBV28,CASSLCYYARRSYGYTF,TGTGCCAGCAGTTTATGCTATTATGCCAGGAGGAGCTATGGCTACACCTTC
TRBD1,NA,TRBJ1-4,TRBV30,CAWSVRQGAGREKLFF,TGTGCCTGGAGTGTGCGGCAGGGGGCAGGAAGGGAAAAACTGTTTTTT
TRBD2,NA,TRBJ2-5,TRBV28,CASRRTSGRAETQYF,TGTGCCAGCAGGCGGACTAGCGGGAGGGCAGAGACCCAGTACTTC
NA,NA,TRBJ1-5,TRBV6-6,CASSYSRGAYNQPQHF,TGTGCCAGCAGTTACTCCCGTGGGGCGTACAATCAGCCCCAGCATTTT
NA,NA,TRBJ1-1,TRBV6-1,CASSEKANTEAFF,TGTGCCAGCAGTGAAAAGGCGAACACTGAAGCTTTCTTT
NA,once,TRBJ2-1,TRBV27,CASSLVRDPDNEQFF,TGTGCCAGCAGTTTGGTAAGGGACCCCGACAATGAGCAGTTCTTC
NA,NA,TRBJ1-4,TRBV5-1,CASSPEGWGEKLFF,TGCGCCAGCAGCCCCGAGGGTTGGGGAGAAAAACTGTTTTTT
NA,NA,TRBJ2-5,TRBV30,CAWSGGDGGGNQETQYF,TGTGCCTGGAGTGGCGGCGACGGCGGGGGCAATCAAGAGACCCAGTACTTC
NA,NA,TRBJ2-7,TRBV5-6,CASSFVKPTYEQYF,TGTGCCAGCAGCTTCGTAAAACCCACCTACGAGCAGTACTTC
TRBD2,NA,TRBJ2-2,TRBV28,CASSLAGGTGELFF,TGTGCCAGCAGTTTAGCGGGAGGCACCGGGGAGCTGTTTTTT